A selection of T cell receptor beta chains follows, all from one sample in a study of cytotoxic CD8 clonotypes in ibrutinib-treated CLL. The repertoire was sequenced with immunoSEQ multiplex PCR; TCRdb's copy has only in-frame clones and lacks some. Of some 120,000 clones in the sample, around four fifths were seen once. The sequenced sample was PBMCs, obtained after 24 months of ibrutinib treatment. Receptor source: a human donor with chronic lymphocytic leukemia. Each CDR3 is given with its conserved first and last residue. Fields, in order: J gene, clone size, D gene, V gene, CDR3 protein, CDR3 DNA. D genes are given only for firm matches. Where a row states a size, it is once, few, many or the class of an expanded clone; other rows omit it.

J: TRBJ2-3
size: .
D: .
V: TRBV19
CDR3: CASSAGPRGTDTQYF
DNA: TGTGCCAGTAGTGCTGGGCCTCGGGGCACAGATACGCAGTATTTT

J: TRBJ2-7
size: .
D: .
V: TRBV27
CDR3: CASPRILTIESYEQYF
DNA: TGTGCCAGCCCAAGAATCTTAACAATCGAGTCCTACGAGCAGTACTTC

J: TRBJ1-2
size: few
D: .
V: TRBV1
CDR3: CTSSQDRGNGYTF
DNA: TGCACCAGCAGCCAAGATCGAGGGAATGGCTACACCTTC

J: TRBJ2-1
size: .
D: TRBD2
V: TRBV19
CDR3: CASSIDLSGGVLF
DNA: TGTGCCAGTAGTATAGATCTCAGCGGGGGAGTCCTCTTC

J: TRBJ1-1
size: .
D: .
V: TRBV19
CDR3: CASSIGSDGFGTFF
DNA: TGTGCCAGTAGTATCGGGTCGGATGGTTTCGGAACTTTCTTT

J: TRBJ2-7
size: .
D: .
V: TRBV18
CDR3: CASSPLSSYEQYF
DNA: TGTGCCAGCTCACCCCTTAGCTCCTACGAGCAGTACTTC

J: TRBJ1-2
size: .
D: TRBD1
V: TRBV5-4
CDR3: CASSLGGQNYGYTF
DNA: TGTGCCAGCAGCTTGGGGGGACAGAACTATGGCTACACCTTC

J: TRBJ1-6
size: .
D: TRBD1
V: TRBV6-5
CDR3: CASSYDRANSPLHF
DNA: TGTGCCAGCAGTTACGACAGGGCGAATTCACCCCTCCACTTT

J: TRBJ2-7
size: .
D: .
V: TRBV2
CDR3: CASSEIYEQYF
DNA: TGTGCCAGCAGTGAAATATACGAGCAGTACTTC

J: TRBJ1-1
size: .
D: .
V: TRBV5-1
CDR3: CASGAGPRGHVNTEAFF
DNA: TGCGCCAGCGGGGCAGGCCCGCGGGGCCACGTAAACACTGAAGCTTTCTTT

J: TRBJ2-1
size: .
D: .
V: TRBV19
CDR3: CASSIQGGSNEQFF
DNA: TGTGCCAGTAGTATTCAGGGTGGAAGCAATGAGCAGTTCTTC

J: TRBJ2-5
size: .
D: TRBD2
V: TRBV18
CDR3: CASSPTSGEETQYF
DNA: TGTGCCAGCTCACCTACTAGCGGGGAAGAGACCCAGTACTTC

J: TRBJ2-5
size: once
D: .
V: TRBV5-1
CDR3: CASSVRVQETQYF
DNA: TGCGCCAGCAGCGTCAGGGTCCAGGAGACCCAGTACTTC

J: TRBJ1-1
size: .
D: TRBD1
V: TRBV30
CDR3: CAWSVVGGNTEAFF
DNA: TGTGCCTGGAGTGTCGTAGGGGGCAACACTGAAGCTTTCTTT

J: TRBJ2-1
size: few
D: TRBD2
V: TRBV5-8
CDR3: CASSSMQRGNYNEQFF
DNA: TGTGCCAGCAGCTCCATGCAGCGGGGGAACTACAATGAGCAGTTCTTC

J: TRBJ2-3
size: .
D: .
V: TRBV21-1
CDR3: CASSRGGILTPDTQYF
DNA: TGTGCCAGCAGCAGGGGTGGGATACTGACCCCAGATACGCAGTATTTT

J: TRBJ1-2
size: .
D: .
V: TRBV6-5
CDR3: CASSYRQQAYGYTF
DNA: TGTGCCAGCAGTTACAGACAGCAAGCCTATGGCTACACCTTC

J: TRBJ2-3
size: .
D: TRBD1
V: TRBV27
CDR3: CASSRTTDRASTDTQYF
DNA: TGTGCCAGCAGTCGAACAACGGACAGGGCTAGCACAGATACGCAGTATTTT

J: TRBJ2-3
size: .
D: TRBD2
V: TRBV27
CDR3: CASRRLAGGDTQYF
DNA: TGTGCCAGCAGGAGGCTAGCGGGGGGAGATACGCAGTATTTT

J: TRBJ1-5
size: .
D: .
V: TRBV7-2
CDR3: CASSQLGGIVSGNQPQHF
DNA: TGTGCCAGCAGCCAATTAGGAGGCATTGTGTCGGGGAATCAGCCCCAGCATTTT

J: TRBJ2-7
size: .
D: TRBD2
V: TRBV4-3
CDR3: CASSQELGTSGGNYEQYF
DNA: TGCGCCAGCAGCCAAGAGCTGGGTACTAGCGGGGGAAATTACGAGCAGTACTTC

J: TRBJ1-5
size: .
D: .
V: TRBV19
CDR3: CASSPGGQPQHF
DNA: TGTGCCAGTAGCCCCGGCGGTCAGCCCCAGCATTTT

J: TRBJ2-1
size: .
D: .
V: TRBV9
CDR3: CASSVAVRSEENFF
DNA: TGTGCCAGCAGCGTAGCTGTGCGGTCGGAAGAGAATTTCTTC

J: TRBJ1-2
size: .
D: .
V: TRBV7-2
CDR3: CASSFRRGDGYTF
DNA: TGTGCCAGCAGCTTTAGACGAGGGGATGGCTACACCTTC

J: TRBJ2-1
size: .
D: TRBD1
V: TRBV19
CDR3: CASGRDRVNSYNEQFF
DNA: TGTGCCAGTGGCCGGGACAGGGTGAACTCCTACAATGAGCAGTTCTTC

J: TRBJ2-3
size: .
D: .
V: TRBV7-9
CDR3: CASRGGQGTDTQYF
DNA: TGTGCCAGCAGAGGGGGGCAGGGCACAGATACGCAGTATTTT

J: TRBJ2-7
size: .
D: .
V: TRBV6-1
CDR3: CASSVAPTYEQYF
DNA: TGTGCCAGCAGTGTCGCACCTACCTACGAGCAGTACTTC

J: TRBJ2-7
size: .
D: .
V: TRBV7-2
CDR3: CASSPFSSYEQYF
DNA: TGTGCCAGCAGCCCCTTCTCCTCCTACGAGCAGTACTTC

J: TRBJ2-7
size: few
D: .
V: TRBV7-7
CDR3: CASSLGRGDYEQYF
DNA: TGTGCCAGCAGCTTAGGGAGGGGGGACTACGAGCAGTACTTC